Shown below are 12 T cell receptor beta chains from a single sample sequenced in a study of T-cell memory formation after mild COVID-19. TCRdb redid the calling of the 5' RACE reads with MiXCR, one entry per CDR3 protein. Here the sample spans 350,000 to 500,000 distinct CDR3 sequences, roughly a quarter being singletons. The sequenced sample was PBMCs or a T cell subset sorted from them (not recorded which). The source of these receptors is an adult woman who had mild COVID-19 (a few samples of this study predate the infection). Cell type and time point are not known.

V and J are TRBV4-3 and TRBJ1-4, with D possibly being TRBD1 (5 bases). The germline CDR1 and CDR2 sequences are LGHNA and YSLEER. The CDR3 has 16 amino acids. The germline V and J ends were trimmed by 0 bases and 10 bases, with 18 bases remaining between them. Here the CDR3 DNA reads TGCGCCAGCAGCCAAGATCCGGGGGGTTTAGAGGGAAAACTGTTTTTT. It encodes CASSQDPGGLEGKLFF.

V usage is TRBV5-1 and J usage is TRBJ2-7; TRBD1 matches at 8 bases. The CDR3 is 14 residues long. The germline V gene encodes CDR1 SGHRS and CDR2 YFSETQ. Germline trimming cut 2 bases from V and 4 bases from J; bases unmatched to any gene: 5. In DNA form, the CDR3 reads TGCGCCAGCAGCTTTGAGACAGGGGCTTACGAGCAGTACTTC. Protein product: CASSFETGAYEQYF.

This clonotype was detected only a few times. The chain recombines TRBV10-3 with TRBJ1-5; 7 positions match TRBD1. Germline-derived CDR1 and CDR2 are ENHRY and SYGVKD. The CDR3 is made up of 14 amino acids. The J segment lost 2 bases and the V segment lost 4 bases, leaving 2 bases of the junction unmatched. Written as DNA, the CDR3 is TGTGCCATCAGTGCGCAGGGGGGCAATCAGCCCCAGCATTTT. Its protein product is CAISAQGGNQPQHF.

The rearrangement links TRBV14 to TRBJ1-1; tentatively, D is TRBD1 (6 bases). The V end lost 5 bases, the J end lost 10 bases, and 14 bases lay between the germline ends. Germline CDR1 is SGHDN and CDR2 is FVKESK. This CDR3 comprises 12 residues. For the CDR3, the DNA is TGTGCCAGCAGCATGGGGGGCTCGCGAGCTTTCTTT. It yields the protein CASSMGGSRAFF.

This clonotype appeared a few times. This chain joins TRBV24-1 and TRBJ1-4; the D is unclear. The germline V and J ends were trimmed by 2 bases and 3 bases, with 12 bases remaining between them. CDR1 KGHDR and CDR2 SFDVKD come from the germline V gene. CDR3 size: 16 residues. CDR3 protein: CATSDSRTDANEKLFF. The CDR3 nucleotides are TGTGCCACCAGTGATTCCAGGACGGATGCTAATGAAAAACTGTTTTTT.

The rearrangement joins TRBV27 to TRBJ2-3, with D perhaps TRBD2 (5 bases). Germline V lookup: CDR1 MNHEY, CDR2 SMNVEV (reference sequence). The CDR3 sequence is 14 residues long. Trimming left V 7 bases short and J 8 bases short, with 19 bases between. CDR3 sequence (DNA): TGTGCCAGCATGGGGTCCCTGGGGAGCGGTACGCAGTATTTT. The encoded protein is CASMGSLGSGTQYF.

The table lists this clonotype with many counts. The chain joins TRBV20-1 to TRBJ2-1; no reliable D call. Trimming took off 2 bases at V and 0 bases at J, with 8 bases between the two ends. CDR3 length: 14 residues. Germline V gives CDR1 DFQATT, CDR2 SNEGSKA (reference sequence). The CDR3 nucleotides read TGCAGTGCTAGATCTTTGAACTCCTACAATGAGCAGTTCTTC. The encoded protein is CSARSLNSYNEQFF.

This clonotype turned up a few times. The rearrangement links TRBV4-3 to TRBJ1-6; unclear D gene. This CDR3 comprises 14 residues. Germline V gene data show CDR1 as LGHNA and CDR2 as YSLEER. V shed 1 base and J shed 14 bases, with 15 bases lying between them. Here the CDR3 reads CASSQGTSNSALHF. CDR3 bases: TGCGCCAGCAGCCAAGGGACGTCCAATTCGGCCCTCCACTTT.

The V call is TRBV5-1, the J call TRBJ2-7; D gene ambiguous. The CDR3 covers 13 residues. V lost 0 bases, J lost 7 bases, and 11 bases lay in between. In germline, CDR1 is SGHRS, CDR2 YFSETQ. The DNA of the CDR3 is TGCGCCAGCAGCTTGGATGTGTCCGGGGAGCAGTACTTC. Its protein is CASSLDVSGEQYF.

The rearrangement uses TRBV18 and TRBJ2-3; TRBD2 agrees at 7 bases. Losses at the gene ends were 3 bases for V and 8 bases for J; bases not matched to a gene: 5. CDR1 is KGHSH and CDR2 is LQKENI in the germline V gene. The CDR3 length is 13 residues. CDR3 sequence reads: CASSPPGLPTQYF. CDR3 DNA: TGTGCCAGCTCACCTCCGGGACTACCTACGCAGTATTTT. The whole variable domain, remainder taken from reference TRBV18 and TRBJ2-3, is NAGVMQNPRHLVRRRGQEARLRCSPMKGHSHVYWYRQLPEEGLKFMVYLQKENIIDESGMPKERFSAEFPKEGPSILRIQQVVRGDSAAYFCASSPPGLPTQYFGPGTRLTVL.

The CDR3 DNA is TGCAGTTCAGACGGCAGGGGCAGCACTGAAGCTTTCTTT. It yields the protein CSSDGRGSTEAFF. The chain employs TRBV20-1 and TRBJ1-1; tentatively, D is TRBD1 (6 bases). V was shortened by 8 bases and J by 4 bases, with 17 bases between the two germline ends. This CDR3 is 13 amino acids long. Per germline, CDR1 DFQATT and CDR2 SNEGSKA (reference sequence).

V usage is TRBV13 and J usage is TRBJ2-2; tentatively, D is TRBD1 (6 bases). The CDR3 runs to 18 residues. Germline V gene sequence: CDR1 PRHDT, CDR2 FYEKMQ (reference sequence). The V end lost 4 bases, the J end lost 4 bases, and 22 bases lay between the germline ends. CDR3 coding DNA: TGTGCCAGCAGCTCTGGAGACAGGCCAAGGGGGAGCACCGGGGAGCTGTTTTTT. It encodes CASSSGDRPRGSTGELFF. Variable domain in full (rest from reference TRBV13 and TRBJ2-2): AAGVIQSPRHLIKEKRETATLKCYPIPRHDTVYWYQQGPGQDPQFLISFYEKMQSDKGSIPDRFSAQQFSDYHSELNMSSLELGDSALYFCASSSGDRPRGSTGELFFGEGSRLTVL.